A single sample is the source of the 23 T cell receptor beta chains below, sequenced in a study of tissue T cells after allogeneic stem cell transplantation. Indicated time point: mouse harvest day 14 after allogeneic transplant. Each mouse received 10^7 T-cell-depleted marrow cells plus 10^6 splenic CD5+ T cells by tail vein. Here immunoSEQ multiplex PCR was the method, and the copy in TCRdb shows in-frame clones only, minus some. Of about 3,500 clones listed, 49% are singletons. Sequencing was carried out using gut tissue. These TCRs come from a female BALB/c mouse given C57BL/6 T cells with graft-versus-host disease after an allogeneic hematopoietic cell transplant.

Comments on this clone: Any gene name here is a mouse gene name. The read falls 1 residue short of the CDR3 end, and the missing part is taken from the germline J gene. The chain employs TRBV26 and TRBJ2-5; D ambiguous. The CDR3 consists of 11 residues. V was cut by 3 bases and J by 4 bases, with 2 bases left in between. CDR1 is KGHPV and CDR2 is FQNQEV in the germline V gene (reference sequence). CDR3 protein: CASSLKDTQYF. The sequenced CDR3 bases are TGTGCCAGCAGTCTAAAAGACACCCAGTAC.

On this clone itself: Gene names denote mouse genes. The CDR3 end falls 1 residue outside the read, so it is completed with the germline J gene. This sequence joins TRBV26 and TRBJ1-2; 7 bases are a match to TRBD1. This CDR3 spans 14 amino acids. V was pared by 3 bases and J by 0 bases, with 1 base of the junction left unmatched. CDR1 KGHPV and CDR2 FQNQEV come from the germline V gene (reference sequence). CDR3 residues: CASSLGTANSDYTF. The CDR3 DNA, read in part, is TGTGCCAGCAGTCTAGGGACAGCAAACTCCGACTACACC.

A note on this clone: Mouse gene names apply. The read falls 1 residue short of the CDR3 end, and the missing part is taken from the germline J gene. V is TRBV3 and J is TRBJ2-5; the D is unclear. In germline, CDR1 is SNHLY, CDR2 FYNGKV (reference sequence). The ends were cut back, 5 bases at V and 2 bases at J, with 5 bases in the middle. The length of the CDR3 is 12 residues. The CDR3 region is CASSPRQDTQYF. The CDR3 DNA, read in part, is TGTGCCAGCAGCCCCCGCCAAGACACCCAGTAC.

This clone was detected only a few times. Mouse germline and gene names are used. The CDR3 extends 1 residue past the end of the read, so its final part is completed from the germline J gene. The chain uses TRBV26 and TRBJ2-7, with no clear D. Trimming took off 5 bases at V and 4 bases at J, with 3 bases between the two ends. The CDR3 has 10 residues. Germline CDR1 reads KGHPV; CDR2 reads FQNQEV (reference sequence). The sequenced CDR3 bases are TGTGCCAGCAGTTCATATGAACAGTAC. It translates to CASSSYEQY. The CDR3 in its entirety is CASSSYEQYF.

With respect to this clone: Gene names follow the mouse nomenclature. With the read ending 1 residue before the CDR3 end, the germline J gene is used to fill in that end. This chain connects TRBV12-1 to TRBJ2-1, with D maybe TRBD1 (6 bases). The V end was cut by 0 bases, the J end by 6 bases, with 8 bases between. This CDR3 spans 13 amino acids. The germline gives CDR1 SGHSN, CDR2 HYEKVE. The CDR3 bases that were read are TGTGCCAGCTCTCTCCCAGGGGTTGCTGAGCAGTTC. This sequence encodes CASSLPGVAEQF. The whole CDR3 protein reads CASSLPGVAEQFF.

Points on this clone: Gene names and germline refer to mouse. The CDR3 sequence: CASSQGTTEVFF. The part of the CDR3 DNA that was read is TGTGCCAGCAGTCAAGGGACCACAGAAGTCTTC. The chain recombines TRBV26 with TRBJ1-1; D might be TRBD1 (5 bases). The DNA ends 1 residue before the CDR3 does, and the rest of the CDR3 is filled in from the germline J gene. The CDR3 covers 12 residues. From germline, CDR1 is KGHPV and CDR2 FQNQEV (reference sequence). Trimming took off 4 bases at V and 4 bases at J, with 7 bases between the two ends.

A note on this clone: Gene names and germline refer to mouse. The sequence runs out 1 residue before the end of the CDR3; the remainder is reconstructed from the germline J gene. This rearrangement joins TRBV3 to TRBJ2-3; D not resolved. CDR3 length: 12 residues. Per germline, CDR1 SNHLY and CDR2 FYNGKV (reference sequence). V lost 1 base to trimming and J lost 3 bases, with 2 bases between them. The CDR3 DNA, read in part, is TGTGCCAGCAGCTTAGACGCAGAAACGCTGTAT. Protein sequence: CASSLDAETLY. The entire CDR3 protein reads CASSLDAETLYF.

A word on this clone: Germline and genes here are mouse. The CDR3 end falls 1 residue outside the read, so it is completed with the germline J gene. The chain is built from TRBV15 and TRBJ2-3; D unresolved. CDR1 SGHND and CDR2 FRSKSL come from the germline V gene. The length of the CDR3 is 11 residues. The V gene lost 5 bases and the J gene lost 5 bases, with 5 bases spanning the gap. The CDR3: CASSAQETLYF. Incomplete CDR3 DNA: TGTGCCAGCAGTGCTCAAGAAACGCTGTAT.

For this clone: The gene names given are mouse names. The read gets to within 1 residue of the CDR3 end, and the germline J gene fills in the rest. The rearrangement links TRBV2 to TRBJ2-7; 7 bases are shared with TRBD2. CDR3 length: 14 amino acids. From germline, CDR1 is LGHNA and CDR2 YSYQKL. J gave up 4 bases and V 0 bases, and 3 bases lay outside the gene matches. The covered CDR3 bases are TGTGCCAGCAGCCAAGATCTCTGGGGGTATGAACAGTAC. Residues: CASSQDLWGYEQY. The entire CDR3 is CASSQDLWGYEQYF.

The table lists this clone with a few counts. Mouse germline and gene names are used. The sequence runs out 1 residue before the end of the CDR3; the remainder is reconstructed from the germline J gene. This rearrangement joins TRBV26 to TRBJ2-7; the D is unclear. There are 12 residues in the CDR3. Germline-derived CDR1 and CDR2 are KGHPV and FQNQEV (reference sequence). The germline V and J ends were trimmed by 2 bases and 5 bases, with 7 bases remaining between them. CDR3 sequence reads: CASSLEGDEQYF. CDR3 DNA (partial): TGTGCCAGCAGTCTGGAGGGAGATGAACAGTAC.

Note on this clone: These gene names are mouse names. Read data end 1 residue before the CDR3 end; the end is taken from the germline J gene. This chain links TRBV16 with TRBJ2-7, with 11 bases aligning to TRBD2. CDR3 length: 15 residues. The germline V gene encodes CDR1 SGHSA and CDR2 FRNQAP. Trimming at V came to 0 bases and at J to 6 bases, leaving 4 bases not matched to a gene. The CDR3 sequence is CASSLEATGGGEQYF. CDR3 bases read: TGTGCAAGCAGCTTAGAAGCGACTGGGGGGGGTGAACAGTAC.

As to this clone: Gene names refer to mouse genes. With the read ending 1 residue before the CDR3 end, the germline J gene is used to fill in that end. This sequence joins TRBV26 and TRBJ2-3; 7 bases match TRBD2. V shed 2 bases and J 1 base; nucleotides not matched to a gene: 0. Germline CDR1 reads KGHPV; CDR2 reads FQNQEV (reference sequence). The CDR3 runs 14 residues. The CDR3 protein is CASSLGGGAETLYF. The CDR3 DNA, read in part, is TGTGCCAGCAGTCTGGGGGGGGGTGCAGAAACGCTGTAT.

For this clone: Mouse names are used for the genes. The CDR3 loop is CASSPGVSNERLFF. Incomplete CDR3 DNA: TGTGCCAGCTCTCCAGGGGTTTCCAACGAAAGATTATTT. This chain links TRBV12-1 with TRBJ1-4, with D perhaps TRBD1 (6 bases). The CDR3 end lies 1 residue beyond the end of the read and is filled in from the germline J gene. The V end lost 2 bases, the J end lost 0 bases, and 6 bases lay between the germline ends. The germline gives CDR1 SGHSN, CDR2 HYEKVE. The CDR3 spans 14 residues. Full variable domain (rest looked up from reference TRBV12-1 and TRBJ1-4): DSGVVQSPRHIIKEKGGRSVLTCIPISGHSNVVWYQQTLGKELKFLIQHYEKVERDKGFLPSRFSVQQFDDYHSEMNMSALELEDSAMYFCASSPGVSNERLFFGHGTKLSVL.

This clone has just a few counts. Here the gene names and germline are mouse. The sequenced CDR3 bases are TGTGCCAGCAGCCCGGGACTGGCCTATGCTGAGCAGTTC. It translates to CASSPGLAYAEQF. Given in full, the CDR3 is CASSPGLAYAEQFF. V gene TRBV5 combines with J gene TRBJ2-1; 8 positions agree with TRBD2. The read halts 1 residue ahead of the CDR3 end, with the missing end drawn from the germline J gene. Germline values: CDR1 LGHNA, CDR2 YNLKQL (reference sequence). With V trimmed by 4 bases and J by 3 bases, 2 bases remained unmatched. This CDR3 contains 14 residues.

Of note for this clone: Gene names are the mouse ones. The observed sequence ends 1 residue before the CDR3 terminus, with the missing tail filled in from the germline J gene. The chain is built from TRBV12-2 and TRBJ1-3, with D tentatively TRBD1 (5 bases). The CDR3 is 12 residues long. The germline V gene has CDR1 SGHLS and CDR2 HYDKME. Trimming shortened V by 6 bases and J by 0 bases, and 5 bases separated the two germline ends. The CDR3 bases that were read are TGTGCCAGCGGGGGTTCTGGAAATACGCTCTAT. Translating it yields CASGGSGNTLY. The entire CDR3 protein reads CASGGSGNTLYF.

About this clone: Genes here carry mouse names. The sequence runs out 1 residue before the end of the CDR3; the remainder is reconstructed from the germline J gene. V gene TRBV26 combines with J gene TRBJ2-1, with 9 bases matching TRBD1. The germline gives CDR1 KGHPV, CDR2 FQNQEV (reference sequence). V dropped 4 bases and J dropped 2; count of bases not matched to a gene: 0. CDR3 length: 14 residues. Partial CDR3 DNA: TGTGCCAGCAGTCGGACAGGGGACTATGCTGAGCAGTTC. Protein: CASSRTGDYAEQF. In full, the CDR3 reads CASSRTGDYAEQFF.

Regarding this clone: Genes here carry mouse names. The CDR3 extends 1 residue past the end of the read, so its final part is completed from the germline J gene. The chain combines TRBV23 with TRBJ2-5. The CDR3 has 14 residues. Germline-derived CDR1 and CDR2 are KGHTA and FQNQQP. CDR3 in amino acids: CSSSQSGAQDTQYF. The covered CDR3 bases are TGCTCCAGCAGTCAATCGGGGGCACAAGACACCCAGTAC.

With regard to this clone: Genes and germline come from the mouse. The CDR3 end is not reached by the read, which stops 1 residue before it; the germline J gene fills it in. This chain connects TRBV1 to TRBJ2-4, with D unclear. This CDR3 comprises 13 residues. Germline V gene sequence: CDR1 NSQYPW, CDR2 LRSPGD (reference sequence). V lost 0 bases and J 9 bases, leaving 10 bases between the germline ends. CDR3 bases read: TGCACCTGCAGTGCAGATCCGGGTGGGACCTTGTAC. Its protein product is CTCSADPGGTLY. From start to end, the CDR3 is CTCSADPGGTLYF.

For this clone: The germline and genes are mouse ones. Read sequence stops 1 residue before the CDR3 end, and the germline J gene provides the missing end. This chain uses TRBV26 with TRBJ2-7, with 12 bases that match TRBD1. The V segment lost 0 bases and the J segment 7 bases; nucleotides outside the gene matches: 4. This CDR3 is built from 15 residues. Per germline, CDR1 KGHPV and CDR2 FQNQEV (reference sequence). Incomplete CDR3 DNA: TGTGCCAGCAGTCTGTCGGGGACAGGGGGCACGGAACAGTAC. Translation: CASSLSGTGGTEQY. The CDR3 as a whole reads CASSLSGTGGTEQYF.

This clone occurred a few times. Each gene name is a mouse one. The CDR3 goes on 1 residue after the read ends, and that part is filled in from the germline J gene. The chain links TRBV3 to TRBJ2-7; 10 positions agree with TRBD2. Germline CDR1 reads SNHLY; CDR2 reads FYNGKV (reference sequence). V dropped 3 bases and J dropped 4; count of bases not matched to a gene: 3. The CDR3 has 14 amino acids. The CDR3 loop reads CASSLGTGVYEQYF. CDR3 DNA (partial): TGTGCCAGCAGCTTGGGGACTGGGGTGTATGAACAGTAC.

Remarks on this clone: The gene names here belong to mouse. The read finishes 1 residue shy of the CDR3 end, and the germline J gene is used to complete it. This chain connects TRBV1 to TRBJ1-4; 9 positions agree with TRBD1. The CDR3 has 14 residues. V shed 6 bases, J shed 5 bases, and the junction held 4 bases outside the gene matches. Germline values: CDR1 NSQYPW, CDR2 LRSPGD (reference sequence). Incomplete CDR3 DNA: TGCACCTGCAGCGGGACAGGGTGGAACGAAAGATTATTT. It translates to CTCSGTGWNERLF. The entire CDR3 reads CTCSGTGWNERLFF.

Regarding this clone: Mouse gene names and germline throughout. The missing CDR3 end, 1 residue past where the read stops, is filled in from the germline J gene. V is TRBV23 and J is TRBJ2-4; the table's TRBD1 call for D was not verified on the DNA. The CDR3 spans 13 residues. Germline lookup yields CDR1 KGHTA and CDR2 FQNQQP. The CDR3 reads CSSRTGIQNTLYF. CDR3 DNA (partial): TGCTCCAGCAGGACAGGGATTCAAAACACCTTGTAC. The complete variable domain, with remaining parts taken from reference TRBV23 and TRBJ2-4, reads DAAVTQKPRYLIKMKGQEAEMKCIPEKGHTAVFWYQQKQSKELKFLIYFQNQQPLDQIDMVKERFSAVCPSSSLCSLGIRTCEAEDSALYLCSSRTGIQNTLYFGAGTRLSVL.

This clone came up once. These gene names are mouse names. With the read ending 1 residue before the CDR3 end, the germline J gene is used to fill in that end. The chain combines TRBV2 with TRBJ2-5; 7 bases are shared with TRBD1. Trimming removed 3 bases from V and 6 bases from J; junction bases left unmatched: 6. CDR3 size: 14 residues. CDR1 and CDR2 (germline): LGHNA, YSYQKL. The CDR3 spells CASSQTGYGDTQYF. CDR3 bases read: TGTGCCAGCAGCCAGACAGGGTATGGGGACACCCAGTAC.